This T cell receptor (beta chain) emerged from a study of blood T cell repertoires in COVID-19. About the research overall: Nucleic acid was either cDNA or gDNA, and it came from T cells, B-cell-depleted T cells, or PBMCs.

In the original processing: Nucleated cell counts were estimated from reference gene primer amplification. Here immunoSEQ multiplex PCR was the method, and the copy in TCRdb shows in-frame clones only, minus some. V, J and clone size were drawn from that table, and D and trimming were deduced from the DNA. The sample holds roughly 88,000 clones, around three quarters seen once. This TCR was sampled from a woman aged 55-70 years in a cohort sampled during active or convalescent COVID-19. Specimen: peripheral blood.

The CDR3 reads CASISEMTGYGYTF. The CDR3 nucleotides are TGTGCCAGCATTTCCGAAATGACAGGCTATGGCTACACCTTC. The rearrangement links TRBV2 to TRBJ1-2, with D tentatively TRBD1 (6 bases). Trimming removed 7 bases at V and 4 bases at J, with 16 bases between. The CDR3 totals 14 residues. Germline assignment: CDR1 SNHLY and CDR2 FYNNEI.